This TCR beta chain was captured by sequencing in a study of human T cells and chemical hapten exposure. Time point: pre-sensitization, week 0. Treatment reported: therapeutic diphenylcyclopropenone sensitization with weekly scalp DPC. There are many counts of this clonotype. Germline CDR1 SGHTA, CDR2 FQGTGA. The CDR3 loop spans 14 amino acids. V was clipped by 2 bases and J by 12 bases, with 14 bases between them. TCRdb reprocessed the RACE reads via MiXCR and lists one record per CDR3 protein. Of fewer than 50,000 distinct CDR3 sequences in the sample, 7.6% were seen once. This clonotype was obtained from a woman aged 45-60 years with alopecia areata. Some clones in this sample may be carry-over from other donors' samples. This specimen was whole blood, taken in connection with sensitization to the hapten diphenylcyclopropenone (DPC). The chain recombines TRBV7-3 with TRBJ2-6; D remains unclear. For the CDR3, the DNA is TGTGCCAGCAGCTTATCTGAAATAGCACCCGTCCTGACTTTC. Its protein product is CASSLSEIAPVLTF.